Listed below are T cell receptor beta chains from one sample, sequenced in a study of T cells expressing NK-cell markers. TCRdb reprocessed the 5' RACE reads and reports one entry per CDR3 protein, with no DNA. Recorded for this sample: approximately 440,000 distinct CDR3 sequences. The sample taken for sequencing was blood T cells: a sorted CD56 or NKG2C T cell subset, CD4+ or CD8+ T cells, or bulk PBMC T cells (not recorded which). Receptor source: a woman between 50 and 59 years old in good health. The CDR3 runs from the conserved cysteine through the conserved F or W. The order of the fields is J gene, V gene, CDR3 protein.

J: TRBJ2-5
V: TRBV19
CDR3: CASSIGNMQETQYF

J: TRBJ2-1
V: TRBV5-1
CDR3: CASSLVGWGQTLALNEQFF

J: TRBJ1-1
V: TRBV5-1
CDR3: CASSLDPGGKAEAFF

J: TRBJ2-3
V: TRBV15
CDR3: CATPGTSVTDTQYF

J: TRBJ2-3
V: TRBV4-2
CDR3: CASSQGERGSTDTQYF

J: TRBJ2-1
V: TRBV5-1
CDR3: CASSLLQGNEQFF

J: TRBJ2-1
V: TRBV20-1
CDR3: CSALRTSAAPNEQFF

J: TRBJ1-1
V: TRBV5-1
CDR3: CASSSKGSRTEAFF

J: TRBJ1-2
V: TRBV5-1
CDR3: CASSPTGQGNGYTF

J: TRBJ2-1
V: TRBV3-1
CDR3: CASTLRRRTGVDEQFF

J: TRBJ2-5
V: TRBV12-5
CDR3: CASGFSKETQYF

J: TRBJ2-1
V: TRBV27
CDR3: CASSYEGGEQFF

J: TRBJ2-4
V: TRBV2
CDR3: CASSEWSQGGNIQYF

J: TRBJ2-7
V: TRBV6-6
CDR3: CASSYPGTGREQYF

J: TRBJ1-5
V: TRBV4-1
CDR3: CASSLDRVGKNQPQHF

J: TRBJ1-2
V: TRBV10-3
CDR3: CAISGKGAYGYTF

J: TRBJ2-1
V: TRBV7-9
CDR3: CASSLVLASGRGNEQFF

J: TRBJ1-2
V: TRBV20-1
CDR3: CSARLTDNYGYTF

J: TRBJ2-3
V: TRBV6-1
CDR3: CASSDPHRGDTQYF

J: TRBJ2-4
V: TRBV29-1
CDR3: CSVEDRLAGGSETKNIQYF

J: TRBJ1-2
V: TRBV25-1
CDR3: CASRGYETNYGYTF

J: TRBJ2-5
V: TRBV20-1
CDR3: CSAPWGARETQYF

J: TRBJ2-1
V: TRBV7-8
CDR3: CASSLLWRETLHNEQFF

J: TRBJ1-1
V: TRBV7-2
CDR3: CASSFRGWGVNTEAFF

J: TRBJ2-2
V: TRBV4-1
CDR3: CASSQPRLLDRELFF

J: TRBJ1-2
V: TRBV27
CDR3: CASSSSSGGPLYGYTF

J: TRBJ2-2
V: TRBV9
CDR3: CASSVTRNTGELFF

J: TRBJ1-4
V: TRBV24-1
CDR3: CATSAATNEKLFF